This T cell receptor (beta chain) was observed in a study of blood T cell repertoires in COVID-19. Germline V lookup: CDR1 MRHNA, CDR2 SNTAGT. The CDR3 extends over 14 amino acids. V lost 9 bases to trimming and J lost 7 bases; unmatched junction nucleotides: 9. This table comes from immunoSEQ multiplex PCR, and its TCRdb copy is limited to in-frame clones, with some not included. The table records about 59,000 clones, 79% of them present only once. Sequencing was performed on peripheral blood. The sequence was collected from a man in his 60s with acute or convalescent COVID-19. The chain has TRBV6-4 and TRBJ2-1; 10 bases agree with TRBD2. The CDR3 nucleotides are TGTGCCAGTTCCCTAGCGGGAGCTTGGAATGAGCAGTTCTTC. This gives the protein CASSLAGAWNEQFF.